A selection of T cell receptor beta chains follows, all from one sample in a study of technical replicates of blood from a few donors. The protocol was immunoSEQ multiplex PCR, while the TCRdb copy is restricted to in-frame clones and leaves out a portion. The sample has some 15,000 clones, approximately 86% seen once. Input material: PBMCs. The receptor source for this set is a human donor in good health. The CDR3 runs from the conserved cysteine through the conserved F or W. The order of the fields is V gene, J gene, CDR3 protein.

v_gene: TRBV2
j_gene: TRBJ1-1
CDR3aa: CASGQENTEAFF

v_gene: TRBV7-9
j_gene: TRBJ2-5
CDR3aa: CASSRAAETQYF

v_gene: TRBV7-8
j_gene: TRBJ1-1
CDR3aa: CASSLVVRPTTNPNTEAFF

v_gene: TRBV19
j_gene: TRBJ2-5
CDR3aa: CASSSGTTTLPREETQYF

v_gene: TRBV5-6
j_gene: TRBJ1-4
CDR3aa: CASSLGRATNEKLFF

v_gene: TRBV11-2
j_gene: TRBJ2-7
CDR3aa: CASSWEAGQGIHEQYF

v_gene: TRBV6-6
j_gene: TRBJ2-7
CDR3aa: CASSYSAYEQYF

v_gene: TRBV7-9
j_gene: TRBJ2-5
CDR3aa: CASSPLAGAQETQYF

v_gene: TRBV7-3
j_gene: TRBJ2-3
CDR3aa: CASSLIRLQEQYF

v_gene: TRBV27
j_gene: TRBJ1-3
CDR3aa: CASSSQNTIYF

v_gene: TRBV18
j_gene: TRBJ2-5
CDR3aa: CASSPSSEAGGTQYF

v_gene: TRBV12-5
j_gene: TRBJ2-7
CDR3aa: CASGLGSQNEQYF

v_gene: TRBV18
j_gene: TRBJ1-1
CDR3aa: CASSPPSLRAGDTEAFF

v_gene: TRBV5-4
j_gene: TRBJ2-7
CDR3aa: CASSLDRQGAREQYF

v_gene: TRBV11-2
j_gene: TRBJ2-7
CDR3aa: CASSTRTSGRVNEQYF

v_gene: TRBV11-3
j_gene: TRBJ2-1
CDR3aa: CASRGEGPNNEQFF

v_gene: TRBV10-3
j_gene: TRBJ2-7
CDR3aa: CAISDLRLAGGGYEQYF

v_gene: TRBV2
j_gene: TRBJ2-3
CDR3aa: CASRETGVADTQYF

v_gene: TRBV7-7
j_gene: TRBJ2-5
CDR3aa: CASSLVRWETQYF

v_gene: TRBV5-1
j_gene: TRBJ2-5
CDR3aa: CASSFGTPVREIQYF

v_gene: TRBV11-2
j_gene: TRBJ2-7
CDR3aa: CASSPGASSYEQYF

v_gene: TRBV18
j_gene: TRBJ2-5
CDR3aa: CASCDRAQETQYF

v_gene: TRBV4-1
j_gene: TRBJ2-1
CDR3aa: CASSPQGPSSYNEQFF

v_gene: TRBV2
j_gene: TRBJ1-3
CDR3aa: CASSGTGKSGNTIYF

v_gene: TRBV19
j_gene: TRBJ2-2
CDR3aa: CASSFTSATNTGELFF

v_gene: TRBV4-2
j_gene: TRBJ2-7
CDR3aa: CASSQEGGGVAYEQYF

v_gene: TRBV19
j_gene: TRBJ2-2
CDR3aa: CASKAARNTGELFF

v_gene: TRBV6-6
j_gene: TRBJ2-1
CDR3aa: CASSHASGSGYNEQFF

v_gene: TRBV9
j_gene: TRBJ2-2
CDR3aa: CASSTTSGPDTGELFF

v_gene: TRBV28
j_gene: TRBJ1-2
CDR3aa: CATRGTLRGTSYGYTF

v_gene: TRBV19
j_gene: TRBJ1-4
CDR3aa: CASSITGQSGEKLFF

v_gene: TRBV16
j_gene: TRBJ1-2
CDR3aa: CASSLQGANYGYTF

v_gene: TRBV27
j_gene: TRBJ2-7
CDR3aa: CASSPAGWGGAYEQYF

v_gene: TRBV7-6
j_gene: TRBJ2-2
CDR3aa: CASSPRTSGDTGELFF

v_gene: TRBV19
j_gene: TRBJ1-4
CDR3aa: CASSLQGAATNEKLFF

v_gene: TRBV18
j_gene: TRBJ2-4
CDR3aa: CASSLGRPGQGNVPNTKNIQYF

v_gene: TRBV6-1
j_gene: TRBJ2-1
CDR3aa: CASSSEAGGLNEQFF

v_gene: TRBV29-1
j_gene: TRBJ1-4
CDR3aa: CSVRTGGDEKLFF

v_gene: TRBV10-3
j_gene: TRBJ1-4
CDR3aa: CAISVGGAEKLFF

v_gene: TRBV5-1
j_gene: TRBJ2-1
CDR3aa: CASSLPESFNEQFF

v_gene: TRBV5-4
j_gene: TRBJ2-5
CDR3aa: CASSSAGVQETQYF

v_gene: TRBV5-4
j_gene: TRBJ1-5
CDR3aa: CASSLALYGQGVNQPQHF

v_gene: TRBV19
j_gene: TRBJ1-5
CDR3aa: CASSMGAGNQPQHF

v_gene: TRBV7-2
j_gene: TRBJ2-1
CDR3aa: CASSPYLADEQFF

v_gene: TRBV6-6
j_gene: TRBJ1-2
CDR3aa: CASSYSRTPEGYTF

v_gene: TRBV30
j_gene: TRBJ1-2
CDR3aa: CAWSAGNGYTF

v_gene: TRBV29-1
j_gene: TRBJ1-4
CDR3aa: CSAGGSATNDEKLFF

v_gene: TRBV28
j_gene: TRBJ2-7
CDR3aa: CASSPGQTYEQYF

v_gene: TRBV6-1
j_gene: TRBJ2-2
CDR3aa: CASIDPGGTGELFF

v_gene: TRBV6-1
j_gene: TRBJ2-3
CDR3aa: CASSEGARQTQYF

v_gene: TRBV5-1
j_gene: TRBJ1-3
CDR3aa: CASSLGGGGNTIYF

v_gene: TRBV19
j_gene: TRBJ1-3
CDR3aa: CASSSNRGFGNTIYF

v_gene: TRBV5-1
j_gene: TRBJ2-4
CDR3aa: CASSAGLEVGIQYF

v_gene: TRBV25-1
j_gene: TRBJ2-1
CDR3aa: CASSGTYNEQFF

v_gene: TRBV11-3
j_gene: TRBJ2-1
CDR3aa: CASSPSVAGYNEQFF

v_gene: TRBV25-1
j_gene: TRBJ2-7
CDR3aa: CASNGGTGVYHEQYF

v_gene: TRBV9
j_gene: TRBJ1-1
CDR3aa: CASSVAPQGDTEAFF

v_gene: TRBV28
j_gene: TRBJ2-2
CDR3aa: CASSLGGLAGNTGELFF

v_gene: TRBV6-5
j_gene: TRBJ1-3
CDR3aa: CASSYSGPYAGNTIYF